The 24 T cell receptor beta chains below all came from one sample that was sequenced in a study of control samples from healthy donors and cancer patients. TCRdb's copy holds only in-frame clones and misses some; the assay was immunoSEQ multiplex PCR. The table lists about 89,000 clones, about 89% of them singletons, with under 25% in the top ten. Sequencing input: blood. These receptors were collected from a man aged 25 to 40 in good health.

This chain joins TRBV4-1 and TRBJ1-6; D is uncertain. Looked up from germline, CDR1 is MGHRA and CDR2 is YSYEKL. The CDR3 is 16 residues long. Trimming cost V 2 bases and J 7 bases, with 15 bases left between them. CDR3 amino acids: CASSQSWARSNSPLHF. In DNA, the CDR3 is TGCGCCAGCAGCCAATCATGGGCCCGGAGCAATTCACCCCTCCACTTT.

This sequence joins TRBV25-1 and TRBJ2-7, with TRBD1 as a possible D gene (5 bases). The V gene lost 8 bases and the J gene lost 1 base, with 9 bases spanning the gap. The CDR3 is made up of 12 amino acids. Germline CDR1 and CDR2: MGHDK and SYGVNS. CDR3 in DNA: TGTGCCAGCGAGGCAGGGTCCTACGAGCAGTACTTC. Amino acids: CASEAGSYEQYF.

The rearrangement joins TRBV6-5 to TRBJ1-3, with 9 bases aligning to TRBD1. Germline V gives CDR1 MNHEY, CDR2 SVGAGI. The CDR3 consists of 13 residues. V lost 5 bases, J lost 6 bases, and 2 bases stayed unmatched. Here the CDR3 reads CASSRDRANTIYF. The CDR3 coding sequence is TGTGCCAGCAGTCGGGACAGGGCAAACACCATATATTTT.

This chain connects TRBV7-3 to TRBJ2-3; the D gene is possibly TRBD2 (6 bases). The length of the CDR3 is 14 residues. Trimming pared 2 bases from V and 5 bases from J, leaving 11 bases between. Germline V CDR1 and CDR2: SGHTA, FQGTGA. The CDR3 loop is CASSLAGGEDTQYF. As DNA, the CDR3 is TGTGCCAGCAGCTTAGCAGGCGGGGAAGATACGCAGTATTTT.

J is TRBJ2-3 and V is TRBV7-2; TRBD2 agrees at 8 bases. The germline V gene has CDR1 SGHTA and CDR2 FQGNSA. The CDR3 totals 15 residues. Trimming at V came to 4 bases and at J to 2 bases, leaving 5 bases not matched to a gene. CDR3 region: CASSSLGGATDTQYF. The CDR3 DNA sequence: TGTGCCAGCAGCTCTCTCGGGGGGGCCACAGATACGCAGTATTTT.

The chain has TRBV7-3 and TRBJ2-3, with 7 bases identical to TRBD1. This CDR3 has 13 amino acids. CDR1 SGHTA and CDR2 FQGTGA come from the germline V gene. With 3 bases clipped from V and 4 bases from J, the junction kept 1 base outside the gene matches. The CDR3 spells CASSLGTADTQYF. In DNA, the CDR3 is TGTGCCAGCAGCTTGGGGACAGCAGATACGCAGTATTTT.

The CDR3: CASSLDRASSPLHF. Written as DNA, the CDR3 is TGTGCCAGCAGCTTGGATAGGGCCAGTTCACCCCTCCACTTT. V and J are TRBV5-6 and TRBJ1-6; D ambiguous. CDR3 length equals 14 residues. CDR1 is SGHDT, CDR2 YYEEEE, per germline. Trimming shortened V by 0 bases and J by 9 bases, and 10 bases separated the two germline ends.

This chain's CDR3 is CSVAGAGGNRAAYGYTF. CDR3 in DNA: TGCAGCGTCGCCGGCGCGGGAGGGAACCGGGCCGCTTATGGCTACACCTTC. The V gene is TRBV29-1, the J gene TRBJ1-2, with D unresolved. Germline V gene lookup returns CDR1 SQVTM and CDR2 ANQGSEA. The CDR3 spans 17 residues. V was clipped by 6 bases and J by 5 bases, with 28 bases between them.

The chain is built from TRBV7-9 and TRBJ2-7, with 7 nucleotides matching TRBD1. The germline V gene encodes CDR1 SEHNR and CDR2 FQNEAQ (reference sequence). The CDR3 has 13 amino acids. V was clipped by 8 bases and J by 3 bases; unmatched bases: 7. The CDR3 DNA sequence: TGTGCCAGCTCCCGGACAGGTTACTACGAGCAGTACTTC. Translated: CASSRTGYYEQYF.

The chain employs TRBV10-3 and TRBJ2-7; D gene uncertain. Germline CDR1 ENHRY, CDR2 SYGVKD. The V end was cut by 0 bases, the J end by 5 bases, with 8 bases between. This CDR3 has 13 amino acids. The CDR3 is CAISESPIHEQYV. The CDR3 bases are TGTGCCATCAGTGAGTCCCCGATCCACGAGCAGTACGTC.

This clone was seen a handful of times. The chain combines TRBV7-9 with TRBJ2-3; the D gene is possibly TRBD2 (6 bases). The V gene lost 2 bases and the J gene lost 0 bases, with 18 bases spanning the gap. Germline-derived CDR1 and CDR2 are SEHNR and FQNEAQ (reference sequence). The CDR3 contains 18 residues. In DNA, the CDR3 is TGTGCCAGCAGCTTAACGGTCATAGCGGCCTTTAGCACAGATACGCAGTATTTT. Translated, it gives CASSLTVIAAFSTDTQYF.

The chain employs TRBV30 and TRBJ2-5, with D uncertain. The germline gives CDR1 GTSNPN, CDR2 SVGIG (reference sequence). V lost 0 bases, J lost 5 bases, and 4 bases lay in between. The CDR3 is made up of 11 amino acids. CDR3 residues: CAWSVTETQYF. Written as DNA, the CDR3 is TGTGCCTGGAGTGTAACCGAGACCCAGTACTTC.

This chain connects TRBV11-1 to TRBJ2-2; 7 bases fit TRBD2. Looked up from germline, CDR1 is SGHAT and CDR2 is FQDESV (reference sequence). This CDR3 spans 16 amino acids. Germline trimming cut 5 bases from V and 6 bases from J; bases unmatched to any gene: 12. The CDR3 is CASSPFRTSWAGELFF. In DNA, the CDR3 is TGTGCCAGCAGCCCATTCAGGACTAGTTGGGCCGGGGAGCTGTTTTTT.

The J gene is TRBJ2-3, the V gene TRBV3-1 (or the pseudogene TRBV3-2), with D tentatively TRBD2 (5 bases). Deletions cut 4 bases from V and 0 bases from J, with 8 bases between. Germline V lookup: CDR1 LGHDT, CDR2 YNNKEL (reference sequence). CDR3 size: 14 residues. As DNA, the CDR3 is TGTGCCAGCAGCCGACGGGGAAGCACAGATACGCAGTATTTT. Translation gives CASSRRGSTDTQYF.

The V call is TRBV30, the J call TRBJ1-1; weak D call: TRBD1 (6 bases). CDR1 is GTSNPN and CDR2 is SVGIG in the germline V gene (reference sequence). This CDR3 comprises 14 residues. V was shortened by 5 bases and J by 0 bases, with 13 bases between the two germline ends. The CDR3 coding sequence is TGTGCCTGGGAGACAGGCATCCTGAACACTGAAGCTTTCTTT. Translating it yields CAWETGILNTEAFF.

The chain links TRBV7-9 to TRBJ2-1, with D tentatively TRBD1 or TRBD2 (5 bases each). This CDR3 region has 12 residues. V shed 10 bases and J shed 4 bases, with 11 bases lying between them. Germline V gene lookup returns CDR1 SEHNR and CDR2 FQNEAQ (reference sequence). CDR3 in amino acids: CAIPGRYNEQFF. The CDR3 bases are TGTGCCATCCCGGGACGGTACAATGAGCAGTTCTTC.

This sequence joins TRBV12-3 or TRBV12-4 and TRBJ2-1; D unclear. The CDR3 runs to 11 residues. The V gene lost 4 bases and the J gene lost 13 bases, with 11 bases spanning the gap. This CDR3 is CASSSFRDQFF. The DNA of the CDR3 is TGTGCCAGCAGTTCCTTCCGCGACCAGTTCTTC.

This sequence joins TRBV9 and TRBJ1-5, with D possibly matching TRBD1 (5 bases). V was trimmed by 0 bases and J by 8 bases, leaving 9 bases between them. This CDR3 comprises 13 residues. Germline V lookup: CDR1 SGDLS, CDR2 YYNGEE. CDR3 in DNA: TGTGCCAGCAGCGTAGAATGGGGGGAGCCCCAGCATTTT. Amino acids: CASSVEWGEPQHF.

The rearrangement links TRBV30 to TRBJ1-2; D remains unclear. The CDR3 is made up of 8 amino acids. Germline CDR1 reads GTSNPN; CDR2 reads SVGIG (reference sequence). The V end was cut by 5 bases, the J end by 6 bases, with 1 base between. This CDR3 is CAWDGYTF. The CDR3 DNA reads TGTGCCTGGGATGGCTACACCTTC.

This clone was counted once. This chain connects TRBV7-9 to TRBJ2-1; the D gene could be TRBD1 or TRBD2 (5 bases each). Germline V CDR1 and CDR2: SEHNR, FQNEAQ (reference sequence). This CDR3 is built from 15 residues. Deletions cut 0 bases from V and 6 bases from J, with 12 bases between. Written as DNA, the CDR3 is TGTGCCAGCAGCTTAGCTGCCGGGACCCTCAATGAGCAGTTCTTC. Residues: CASSLAAGTLNEQFF.

This chain links TRBV5-1 with TRBJ2-1, with TRBD1 as a possible D gene (6 bases). Trimming removed 3 bases from V and 0 bases from J, with 10 bases in between. This CDR3 has 15 residues. CDR1 and CDR2 (germline): SGHRS, YFSETQ. For the CDR3, the DNA is TGCGCCAGCAGCTCCCAGGGGTTCTCCTACAATGAGCAGTTCTTC. Its translation: CASSSQGFSYNEQFF.

The V gene is TRBV28, the J gene TRBJ1-6; D possibly corresponds to TRBD1 (6 bases). This CDR3 comprises 19 residues. Trimming cost V 8 bases and J 4 bases, with 27 bases left between them. The germline gives CDR1 MDHEN, CDR2 SYDVKM. CDR3 nucleotide sequence: TGTGCCAGCCATCCCCTCGGGCAGGGGAAGAAAAGATATAATTCACCCCTCCACTTT. It encodes CASHPLGQGKKRYNSPLHF.

J is TRBJ2-5 and V is TRBV6-5; 8 nucleotides match TRBD1. There are 15 residues in the CDR3. Per germline, CDR1 MNHEY and CDR2 SVGAGI. J lost 5 bases, V lost 2 bases, and 7 bases had no gene match. CDR3 sequence: CASSYQGAPRETQYF. DNA of the CDR3: TGTGCCAGCAGTTACCAGGGGGCGCCCCGTGAGACCCAGTACTTC.

The J gene is TRBJ2-5, the V gene TRBV24-1; D is uncertain. V shed 3 bases and J shed 5 bases, with 15 bases lying between them. Germline V gene sequence: CDR1 KGHDR, CDR2 SFDVKD. The CDR3 spans 15 residues. In nucleotides, the CDR3 is TGTGCCACCAGTGATGGGTCCGCCGCAGGTGAGACCCAGTACTTC. Translating gives CATSDGSAAGETQYF.